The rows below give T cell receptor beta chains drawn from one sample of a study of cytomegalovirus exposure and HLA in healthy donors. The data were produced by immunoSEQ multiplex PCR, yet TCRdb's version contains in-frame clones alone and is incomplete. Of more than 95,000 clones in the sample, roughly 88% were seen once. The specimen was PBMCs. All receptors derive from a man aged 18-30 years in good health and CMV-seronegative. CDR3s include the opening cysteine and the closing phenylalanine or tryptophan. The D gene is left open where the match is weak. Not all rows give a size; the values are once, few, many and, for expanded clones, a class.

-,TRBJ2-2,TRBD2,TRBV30,CAWSLTSGGANTGELFF,TGTGCCTGGAGTTTAACTAGCGGGGGAGCGAACACCGGGGAGCTGTTTTTT
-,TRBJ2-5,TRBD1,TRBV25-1,CASSDWDRAKTQYF,TGTGCCAGCAGTGATTGGGACAGGGCGAAGACCCAGTACTTC
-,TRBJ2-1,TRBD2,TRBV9,CASSPSGGGTRQQFF,TGTGCCAGCAGCCCATCCGGGGGGGGGACCAGGCAGCAGTTCTTC
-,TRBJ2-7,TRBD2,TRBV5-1,CASSLSREGMYEQYF,TGCGCCAGCAGCTTGTCCCGGGAGGGTATGTACGAGCAGTACTTC
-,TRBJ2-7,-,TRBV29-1,CSAQQGYEQYF,TGCAGCGCTCAGCAGGGTTACGAGCAGTACTTC
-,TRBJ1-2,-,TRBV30,CAWTLQGSYGYTF,TGTGCCTGGACCCTCCAGGGGAGCTATGGCTACACCTTC
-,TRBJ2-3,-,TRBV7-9,CASSSLTDTQYF,TGTGCCAGCAGCTCCCTTACAGATACGCAGTATTTT
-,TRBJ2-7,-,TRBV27,CASSLAEAESYEQYF,TGTGCCAGCAGTCTCGCCGAGGCGGAGTCCTACGAGCAGTACTTC
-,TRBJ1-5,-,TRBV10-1,CASRPPEGEHQPQHF,TGCGCCAGCAGGCCCCCGGAGGGAGAGCATCAGCCCCAGCATTTT
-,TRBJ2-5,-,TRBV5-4,CASSSPEYQETQYF,TGTGCCAGCAGCTCCCCCGAGTACCAAGAGACCCAGTACTTC
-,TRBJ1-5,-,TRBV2,CASMGTSNQPQHF,TGTGCCAGCATGGGCACGAGCAATCAGCCCCAGCATTTT
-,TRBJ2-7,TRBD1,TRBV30,CAWSPGTGRYEQYF,TGTGCCTGGAGTCCCGGGACAGGGCGCTACGAGCAGTACTTC
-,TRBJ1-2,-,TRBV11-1,CASRPLDGTRFGYTF,TGTGCCAGCAGGCCCCTAGACGGGACTCGTTTCGGCTACACCTTC
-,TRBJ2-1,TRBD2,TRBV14,CASSQGFRLAGGYEQFF,TGTGCCAGCAGCCAAGGCTTCAGACTAGCGGGGGGGTATGAGCAGTTCTTC
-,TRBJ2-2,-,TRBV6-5,CASSYPSRGGELFF,TGTGCCAGCAGTTACCCGAGCCGGGGCGGGGAGCTGTTTTTT
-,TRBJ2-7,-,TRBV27,CASSLSVSSYEQYF,TGTGCCAGCAGTTTATCGGTCAGCTCCTACGAGCAGTACTTC
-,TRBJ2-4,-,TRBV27,CASSLEQGRNIQYF,TGTGCCAGCAGTTTAGAGCAGGGGAGAAACATTCAGTACTTC
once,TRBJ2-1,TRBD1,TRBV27,CASSAGTGLIQGYNEQFF,TGTGCCAGCAGTGCCGGGACAGGGCTAATTCAAGGGTACAATGAGCAGTTCTTC
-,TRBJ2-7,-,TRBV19,CASSIRVHPTYEQYF,TGTGCCAGTAGTATACGGGTTCACCCGACCTACGAGCAGTACTTC
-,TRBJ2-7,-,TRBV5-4,CASSWTASGYEQYF,TGTGCCAGCAGCTGGACAGCATCGGGTTACGAGCAGTACTTC
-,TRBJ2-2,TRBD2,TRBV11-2,CASSRGLADTGELFF,TGTGCCAGCAGCCGGGGACTAGCGGACACCGGGGAGCTGTTTTTT
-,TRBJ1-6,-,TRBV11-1,CASSSGGVSSYNSPLHF,TGTGCCAGCAGCTCTGGAGGTGTCAGCTCCTATAATTCACCCCTCCACTTT
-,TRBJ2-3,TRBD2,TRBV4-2,CASSQDGPSGGSTDTQYF,TGTGCCAGCAGCCAAGACGGACCCAGCGGGGGATCCACAGATACGCAGTATTTT
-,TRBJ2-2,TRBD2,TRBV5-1,CASSFEASGPPWELFF,TGCGCCAGCAGCTTTGAGGCTAGCGGGCCACCATGGGAGCTGTTTTTT
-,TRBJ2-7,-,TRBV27,CASSSLGSPYEQYF,TGTGCCAGCAGCTCGTTGGGCAGCCCCTACGAGCAGTACTTC
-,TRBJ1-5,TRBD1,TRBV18,CASSPGQGAIQPQHF,TGTGCCAGCTCACCAGGCCAGGGGGCGATTCAGCCCCAGCATTTT
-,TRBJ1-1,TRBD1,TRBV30,CAWSTQGGTEAFF,TGTGCCTGGAGTACACAGGGGGGGACTGAAGCTTTCTTT
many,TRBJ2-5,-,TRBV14,CASSLDSLGTQYF,TGTGCCAGCAGCCTAGATAGTCTCGGGACCCAGTACTTC
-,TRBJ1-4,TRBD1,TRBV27,CASSKGTGGPNEKLFF,TGTGCCAGCAGTAAAGGGACAGGGGGCCCTAATGAAAAACTGTTTTTT
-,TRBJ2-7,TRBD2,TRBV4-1,CASSQGLAEIYEQYF,TGCGCCAGCAGCCAAGGTCTAGCGGAGATTTACGAGCAGTACTTC
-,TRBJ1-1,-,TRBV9,CASSVSGNTEAFF,TGTGCCAGCAGCGTGTCAGGGAACACTGAAGCTTTCTTT
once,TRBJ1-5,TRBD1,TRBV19,CASSPGGQGQPQHF,TGTGCCAGTAGTCCCGGAGGACAGGGGCAGCCCCAGCATTTT
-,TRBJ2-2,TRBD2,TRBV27,CASSSRGGANTGELFF,TGTGCCAGCAGCTCCCGTGGGGGGGCGAACACCGGGGAGCTGTTTTTT
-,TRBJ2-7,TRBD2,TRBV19,CASRGLAGDSSYEQYF,TGTGCCAGTAGGGGACTAGCGGGGGACAGCTCCTACGAGCAGTACTTC
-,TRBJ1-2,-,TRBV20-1,CSARDWDGYTF,TGCAGTGCGCGCGACTGGGATGGCTACACCTTC
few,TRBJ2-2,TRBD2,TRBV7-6,CASSFSGRANTGELFF,TGTGCCAGCAGCTTTAGCGGGAGAGCGAACACCGGGGAGCTGTTTTTT
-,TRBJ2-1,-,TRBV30,CAWSVGQGYNEQFF,TGTGCCTGGAGTGTCGGGCAGGGGTACAATGAGCAGTTCTTC
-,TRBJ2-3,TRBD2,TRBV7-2,CASSGAGTTDTQYF,TGTGCCAGCAGCGGAGCCGGGACTACGGATACGCAGTATTTT
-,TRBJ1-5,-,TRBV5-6,CASSAGDGRNQPQHF,TGTGCCAGCAGCGCAGGGGACGGGCGCAATCAGCCCCAGCATTTT
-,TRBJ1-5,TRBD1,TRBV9,CASSPTTGDGNQPQHF,TGTGCCAGCAGCCCTACGACAGGGGATGGCAATCAGCCCCAGCATTTT
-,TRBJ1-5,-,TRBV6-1,CASRDTTGSQPQHF,TGTGCCAGCAGGGATACTACAGGGTCACAGCCCCAGCATTTT
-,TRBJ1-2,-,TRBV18,CASSPLIANYGYTF,TGTGCCAGCTCACCTCTAATAGCTAACTATGGCTACACCTTC
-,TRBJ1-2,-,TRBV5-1,CASSLAISANYGYTF,TGCGCCAGCAGCTTGGCCATCTCGGCTAACTATGGCTACACCTTC
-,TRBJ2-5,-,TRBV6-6,CASSGRGIGVQETQYF,TGTGCCAGCAGTGGGCGGGGTATTGGGGTTCAAGAGACCCAGTACTTC
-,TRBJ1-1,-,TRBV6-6,CASIRSGGPYTEAFF,TGTGCTAGTATCCGATCGGGGGGCCCCTACACTGAAGCTTTCTTT
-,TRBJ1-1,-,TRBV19,CASSKLIETEAFF,TGTGCCAGTAGTAAGCTCATCGAGACTGAAGCTTTCTTT
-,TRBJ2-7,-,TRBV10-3,CATAAAEQYF,TGTGCCACCGCCGCCGCGGAGCAGTACTTC
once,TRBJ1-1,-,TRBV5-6,CASSPLGGTAYDKNTEAFF,TGTGCCAGCAGCCCGCTCGGGGGGACTGCCTATGATAAGAACACTGAAGCTTTCTTT
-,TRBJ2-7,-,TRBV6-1,CASTGGTPYEQYF,TGTGCCAGCACCGGAGGGACGCCCTACGAGCAGTACTTC
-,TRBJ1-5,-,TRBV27,CASSFRGGGQPQHF,TGTGCCAGCAGTTTTCGGGGGGGAGGTCAGCCCCAGCATTTT
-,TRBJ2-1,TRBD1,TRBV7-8,CASSLTVGQGYNEQFF,TGTGCCAGCAGCTTAACGGTGGGACAGGGATACAATGAGCAGTTCTTC